Below are 19 T cell receptor beta chains sequenced from a single sample in a study of T-cell memory formation after mild COVID-19 (dated by TCRdb to about 2021). Library generation was performed with 5' RACE. Data came from an Illumina NovaSeq 6000. The public reads were reprocessed in TCRdb via fastp at Q25 and MiXCR, keeping in-frame beta chains. Rows are unified per CDR3 protein, each entry keeping the most common DNA and genes. This sample comprises some 160,000 distinct CDR3 sequences, roughly 31% of them detected only once. Of the sample, approximately 12% is held by the ten largest clones. Sample: PBMCs or a T cell subset sorted from them (not recorded which). The origin of the receptors is an adult woman who had mild COVID-19 (a few samples of this study predate the infection). The sample titles of this study are shuffled in the database, so cell type and time point are left out; the donor was told from shared clones.

The V and J genes are TRBV4-2 and TRBJ2-3, with D possibly matching TRBD2 (5 bases). The CDR3 spans 15 residues. V lost 4 bases, J lost 1 base, and 12 bases lay in between. Germline CDR1 LGHNA, CDR2 YNFKEQ. CDR3: CASSLHVEGTDTQYF. In DNA form, the CDR3 reads TGTGCCAGCAGCCTTCACGTGGAGGGCACAGATACGCAGTATTTT.

The rearrangement joins TRBV12-3 or TRBV12-4 to TRBJ1-6; 8 bases are shared with TRBD1. J was trimmed by 12 bases and V by 5 bases; bases with no gene match: 18. This CDR3 spans 17 amino acids. Here the CDR3 reads CASSLRASDREPLPLHF. CDR3 DNA sequence: TGTGCCAGCAGTCTGCGGGCTTCGGACAGGGAACCCCTACCCCTCCACTTT.

V usage is TRBV11-3 and J usage is TRBJ2-1; 7 positions agree with TRBD1. V lost 7 bases and J lost 4; bases outside the gene matches: 7. Germline lookup yields CDR1 SGHNT and CDR2 YENEEA. CDR3 length: 14 residues. The CDR3 bases are TGTGCCAGCACCGCCCGGACAGGTTACAATGAGCAGTTCTTC. As protein: CASTARTGYNEQFF.

This clonotype came up many times. The chain has TRBV12-3 or TRBV12-4 and TRBJ2-3; D is unclear. The ends were cut back, 6 bases at V and 0 bases at J, with 13 bases in the middle. This CDR3 has 15 amino acids. The CDR3: CASRVSGASTDTQYF. The CDR3 DNA reads TGTGCCAGCAGGGTCAGTGGCGCTAGCACAGATACGCAGTATTTT.

The CDR3 DNA is TGTGCCAGCAGTTCCGGGACTAGCGGGAGTATGAATGAGCAGTTCTTC. Translating gives CASSSGTSGSMNEQFF. The chain combines TRBV27 with TRBJ2-1; TRBD2 matches at 14 bases. The length of the CDR3 is 16 residues. Germline V gives CDR1 MNHEY, CDR2 SMNVEV (reference sequence). V dropped 4 bases and J dropped 7; count of bases not matched to a gene: 6.

The CDR3 region has the DNA TGTGCCAGCAGCGTTGGGACAACCTCTGGAAACACCATATATTTT. This codes for CASSVGTTSGNTIYF. The chain is built from TRBV9 and TRBJ1-3, with D possibly matching TRBD1 (6 bases). The ends were cut back, 2 bases at V and 0 bases at J, with 9 bases in the middle. Germline V gives CDR1 SGDLS, CDR2 YYNGEE. This CDR3 has 15 amino acids.

The chain is built from TRBV7-9 and TRBJ1-1; possible D gene TRBD1, 5 bases. V lost 0 bases and J 3 bases, leaving 8 bases between the germline ends. The CDR3 extends over 14 amino acids. Germline V gene data show CDR1 as SEHNR and CDR2 as FQNEAQ (reference sequence). This chain's CDR3 is CASSLARDHTEAFF. CDR3 bases: TGTGCCAGCAGCTTAGCGAGGGACCACACTGAAGCTTTCTTT. Combining the CDR3 with reference TRBV7-9 and TRBJ1-1 gives the whole variable domain DTGVSQNPRHKITKRGQNVTFRCDPISEHNRLYWYRQTLGQGPEFLTYFQNEAQLEKSRLLSDRFSAERPKGSFSTLEIQRTEQGDSAMYLCASSLARDHTEAFFGQGTRLTVV.

This clonotype was observed a few times. V and J are TRBV10-3 and TRBJ2-7; 8 positions match TRBD1. Germline values: CDR1 ENHRY, CDR2 SYGVKD. With 4 bases clipped from V and 4 bases from J, the junction kept 15 bases outside the gene matches. This CDR3 has 17 residues. The CDR3 loop reads CAISGAPDRGGWYEQYF. CDR3 bases: TGTGCCATCAGTGGGGCTCCAGACAGGGGCGGCTGGTACGAGCAGTACTTC.

The chain has TRBV20-1 and TRBJ2-2; TRBD1 aligns across 8 bases. This CDR3 has 15 amino acids. From germline, CDR1 is DFQATT and CDR2 SNEGSKA (reference sequence). Trimming took 6 bases from V and 5 from J; bases not matched to a gene: 11. The CDR3 DNA sequence: TGCAGTGCCCGCGCAGGACAGGGAGGAACCGGGGAGCTGTTTTTT. Its translation is CSARAGQGGTGELFF.

This clonotype occurred many times. The chain's CDR3 is CATSGQGAVEETQYF. DNA of the CDR3: TGTGCCACCAGTGGACAGGGGGCAGTGGAAGAGACCCAGTACTTC. The genes are TRBV24-1 and TRBJ2-5; 10 positions agree with TRBD1. After removal of 5 bases from V and 3 bases from J, the junction contained 5 bases not matched to a gene. This CDR3 region has 15 residues. From germline, CDR1 is KGHDR and CDR2 SFDVKD.

The CDR3 sequence is CASSVGSSFGEQFF. CDR3 nucleotide sequence: TGTGCCAGCAGCGTAGGGTCTAGCTTTGGGGAGCAGTTCTTC. This sequence joins TRBV9 and TRBJ2-1; perhaps TRBD2 as D (5 bases). The germline V gene has CDR1 SGDLS and CDR2 YYNGEE. This CDR3 contains 14 residues. V lost 0 bases to trimming and J lost 10 bases, with 14 bases between them.

This clonotype has a handful of counts. The chain is built from TRBV29-1 and TRBJ1-2; D is ambiguous. Trimming cost V 2 bases and J 4 bases, with 17 bases left between them. The CDR3 totals 15 residues. Germline V gene lookup returns CDR1 SQVTM and CDR2 ANQGSEA. CDR3 sequence (DNA): TGCAGCGTTGAAACTCCCGATGCGCTAGGCTATGGCTACACCTTC. Its translation is CSVETPDALGYGYTF.

Points on this clonotype: An end of the junction differs from the germline gene, which may be a read error. The chain recombines TRBV12-3 or TRBV12-4 with TRBJ2-7; 10 bases are a match to TRBD2. The CDR3 totals 14 residues. In DNA, the CDR3 is TGTGCCAGAAGTTCAAGCGGGAGGGCCGGCGAGCAGTACTTC. This codes for CARSSSGRAGEQYF.

In its sample, this clonotype was seen a few times. This rearrangement joins TRBV12-3 or TRBV12-4 to TRBJ2-4; 9 bases map to TRBD1. The CDR3 runs to 16 residues. V lost 6 bases to trimming and J lost 0 bases; unmatched junction nucleotides: 6. The CDR3 protein is CASRSGQGLAKNIQYF. For the CDR3, the DNA is TGTGCCAGCAGGTCGGGACAGGGTCTAGCCAAAAACATTCAGTACTTC.

This clonotype has a handful of counts. The J gene is TRBJ2-3, the V gene TRBV6-5; 8 nucleotides agree with TRBD2. The CDR3 consists of 16 residues. Germline values: CDR1 MNHEY, CDR2 SVGAGI. V lost 2 bases and J lost 2; bases outside the gene matches: 6. For the CDR3, the DNA is TGTGCCAGCAGTTACGTCCCAGCGGGGGACACAGATACGCAGTATTTT. Protein: CASSYVPAGDTDTQYF.

The chain employs TRBV10-3 and TRBJ1-1; 7 bases map to TRBD1. The CDR3 loop spans 14 amino acids. CDR1 ENHRY and CDR2 SYGVKD come from the germline V gene. The junction had 8 bases not matched to a gene; V was cut back by 7 bases and J by 3 bases. CDR3 sequence (DNA): TGTGCCATCACTAAGACAGGGAGTGACACTGAAGCTTTCTTT. Translation: CAITKTGSDTEAFF.

This clonotype came up a few times. The chain uses TRBV24-1 and TRBJ1-2; 11 positions match TRBD1. Germline trimming cut 2 bases from V and 3 bases from J; bases unmatched to any gene: 4. There are 16 residues in the CDR3. The germline V gene has CDR1 KGHDR and CDR2 SFDVKD. The CDR3 loop reads CATSDSGQGVYYGYTF. The CDR3 DNA is TGTGCCACCAGTGATTCGGGACAGGGGGTCTACTATGGCTACACCTTC.

This sequence joins TRBV5-1 and TRBJ1-1; no clear D gene. Germline V gives CDR1 SGHRS, CDR2 YFSETQ. V gave up 0 bases and J gave up 0 bases, with 12 bases separating them. The CDR3 sequence is 16 residues long. CDR3 in DNA: TGCGCCAGCAGCTTGGTCCCAGGACTGATGAACACTGAAGCTTTCTTT. Amino acids: CASSLVPGLMNTEAFF.

This clonotype was counted only a few times. The chain joins TRBV13 to TRBJ1-3; D unclear. Germline V gives CDR1 PRHDT, CDR2 FYEKMQ (reference sequence). Between the trimmed V and J ends, which lost 1 base and 0 bases, there was a span of 10 bases. The length of the CDR3 is 16 residues. The CDR3 DNA sequence: TGTGCCAGCAGCTTAGAGTCCCTGAGCTCTGGAAACACCATATATTTT. Translation gives CASSLESLSSGNTIYF.